The 4 T cell receptor beta chains below were found in one sample sequenced in a study of memory CD4+ T cells and cytomegalovirus serostatus. The sort gate was single viable CD3+CD4+CD8-CD45RO+ cells for memory CD4+ T cells. The protocol was immunoSEQ multiplex PCR, while the TCRdb copy is restricted to in-frame clones and leaves out a portion. The sample includes 40,000 to 55,000 clones, 70% to 85% of them seen just once. The sample comprised memory CD4+ T cells from blood. The receptors shown here come from an adult in good health and CMV-seronegative.

This rearrangement joins TRBV5-1 to TRBJ1-3; D possibly corresponds to TRBD1 (5 bases). Trimming removed 6 bases at V and 4 bases at J, with 14 bases between. There are 14 residues in the CDR3. Germline V gives CDR1 SGHRS, CDR2 YFSETQ. The CDR3, as DNA: TGCGCCAGCACAACCGGGACCGCCGGAAACACCATATATTTT. Encoded protein: CASTTGTAGNTIYF. Together with reference TRBV5-1 and TRBJ1-3, the CDR3 gives the full variable domain: KAGVTQTPRYLIKTRGQQVTLSCSPISGHRSVSWYQQTPGQGLQFLFEYFSETQRNKGNFPGRFSGRQFSNSRSEMNVSTLELGDSALYLCASTTGTAGNTIYFGEGSWLTVV.

V is TRBV2 and J is TRBJ2-3; 7 nucleotides agree with TRBD2. This CDR3 is built from 14 residues. Germline trimming cut 6 bases from V and 0 bases from J; bases unmatched to any gene: 3. Germline CDR1 SNHLY, CDR2 FYNNEI. The DNA for the CDR3 is TGTGCCAGCAGCGAGCGGGGCAGCACAGATACGCAGTATTTT. This translates into CASSERGSTDTQYF.

This clone has only one observation. V and J are TRBV18 and TRBJ2-1; no firm D call. V lost 4 bases and J 8 bases, leaving 9 bases between the germline ends. This CDR3 comprises 12 residues. From germline, CDR1 is KGHSH and CDR2 LQKENI. CDR3 coding DNA: TGTGCCAGCTCACACGCGGCGGATGAGCAGTTCTTC. As protein: CASSHAADEQFF.

The chain recombines TRBV15 with TRBJ2-2; D may be TRBD1 (6 bases). The CDR3 spans 15 residues. CDR1 and CDR2 from the germline V gene are LNHNV and YYDKDF (reference sequence). With 0 bases removed from V and 7 bases from J, the gap between germline ends came to 12 bases. The CDR3 DNA reads TGTGCCACCAGCAGAGAACAGGGTCGGCACGGGGAGCTGTTTTTT. This translates into CATSREQGRHGELFF.